The entry below gives a single T cell receptor (beta chain) sequence along with its context. Its antigen is not identified. The entry originates in a study of radiation and T cells in renal cell carcinoma. Whole-study findings and limits: In blood, top tumor clones expanded by 2 weeks, shrinking by 4. Pretreatment tumor biopsies were lacking, so baseline clonotypes are unknown.

Time point: blood 4 weeks post-SBRT, at nephrectomy. Treatment noted: 15 Gy SBRT to primary tumor, nephrectomy 4 weeks later. Nephrectomy followed 15 Gy stereotactic body radiation by 4 weeks. Radiation-treated patients gave blood at baseline, week 2 and week 4. The protocol was immunoSEQ multiplex PCR, while the TCRdb copy is restricted to in-frame clones and leaves out a portion. In the table there are tens of thousands of clones, 89% of which are singletons. The germline gives CDR1 SGHDN, CDR2 FVKESK. There are 15 residues in the CDR3. J gave up 4 bases and V 1 base, and 6 bases lay outside the gene matches.

This TCR was recovered from a woman aged 70-85 years with renal cell carcinoma. The chain employs TRBV14 and TRBJ1-2, with 7 nucleotides matching TRBD1. The material sequenced was blood, taken from a patient whose treatment included radiotherapy and nephrectomy. The CDR3 sequence: CASSQARGQGYGYTF. The CDR3 bases are TGTGCCAGCAGCCAAGCTAGGGGGCAGGGCTATGGCTACACCTTC. Looking up the rest from reference TRBV14 and TRBJ1-2 gives the full variable domain: EAGVTQFPSHSVIEKGQTVTLRCDPISGHDNLYWYRRVMGKEIKFLLHFVKESKQDESGMPNNRFLAERTGGTYSTLKVQPAELEDSGVYFCASSQARGQGYGYTFGSGTRLTVV.